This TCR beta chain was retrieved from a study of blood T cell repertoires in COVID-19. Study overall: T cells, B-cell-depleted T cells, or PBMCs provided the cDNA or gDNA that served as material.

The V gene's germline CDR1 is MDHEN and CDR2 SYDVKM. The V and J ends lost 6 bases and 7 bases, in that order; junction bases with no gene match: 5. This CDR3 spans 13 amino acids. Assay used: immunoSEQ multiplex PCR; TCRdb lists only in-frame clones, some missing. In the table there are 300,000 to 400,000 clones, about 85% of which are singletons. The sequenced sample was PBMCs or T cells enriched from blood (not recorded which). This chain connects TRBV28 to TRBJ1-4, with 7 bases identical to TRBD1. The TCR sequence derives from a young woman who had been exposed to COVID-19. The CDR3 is CASRTGVGEKLFF. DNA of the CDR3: TGTGCCAGCAGAACAGGGGTGGGTGAAAAACTGTTTTTT.